One sample yielded the 26 T cell receptor beta chains listed below, sequenced in a study of early T cells in non-severe SARS-CoV-2 infection. In TCRdb, the 5' RACE reads were re-called with MiXCR into one record per CDR3 protein. Among about 76,000 distinct CDR3 sequences listed, roughly 12% were seen once. The sequencing input was whole blood. These receptors were collected from an adult who was a healthcare worker with PCR-confirmed SARS-CoV-2 infection or an uninfected control (not recorded which).

The chain recombines TRBV5-1 with TRBJ2-7; a possible D gene is TRBD1 (5 bases). Germline CDR1 reads SGHRS; CDR2 reads YFSETQ. Trimming pared 4 bases from V and 1 base from J, leaving 15 bases between. The CDR3 sequence is 15 residues long. The CDR3 loop is CASSLGADTSYEQYF. In DNA form, the CDR3 reads TGCGCCAGCAGCCTAGGGGCAGACACATCCTACGAGCAGTACTTC.

The rearrangement links TRBV18 to TRBJ2-1, with D unclear. Germline values: CDR1 KGHSH, CDR2 LQKENI. V lost 0 bases, J lost 2 bases, and 5 bases lay in between. This CDR3 comprises 14 residues. The CDR3 reads CASSPPETYNEQFF. As DNA, the CDR3 is TGTGCCAGCTCACCACCGGAAACCTACAATGAGCAGTTCTTC.

This clonotype was seen many times. The DNA of the CDR3 is TGCAGCGTTGTCGGGGGGAGGGAGAGCACAGATACGCAGTATTTT. Translating gives CSVVGGRESTDTQYF. The rearrangement joins TRBV29-1 to TRBJ2-3; TRBD2 matches at 7 bases. The germline gives CDR1 SQVTM, CDR2 ANQGSEA. The CDR3 contains 15 residues. With V trimmed by 4 bases and J by 0 bases, 7 bases remained unmatched.

This clonotype appeared many times. This chain uses TRBV28 with TRBJ2-1, with TRBD1 matching over 7 bases. V trimming: 6 bases; J trimming: 7 bases; junction bases outside the gene matches: 12. The CDR3 is 15 residues long. Germline V gene data show CDR1 as MDHEN and CDR2 as SYDVKM. The CDR3 reads CASRSGAGGRNEQFF. CDR3 coding DNA: TGTGCCAGCAGATCCGGGGCAGGGGGAAGAAATGAGCAGTTCTTC.

The chain employs TRBV6-6 and TRBJ1-2; 7 nucleotides match TRBD1. Germline-derived CDR1 and CDR2 are MNHNY and SVGAGI (reference sequence). This CDR3 has 13 amino acids. The junction had 2 bases not matched to a gene; V was cut back by 5 bases and J by 2 bases. The CDR3 DNA sequence: TGTGCCAGCAGTCAGGACAGGAACTATGGCTACACCTTC. Translating gives CASSQDRNYGYTF.

This clonotype was seen many times. V and J are TRBV11-2 and TRBJ1-2; no clear D. This CDR3 is 12 amino acids long. Trimming cost V 3 bases and J 4 bases, with 6 bases left between them. In germline, CDR1 is SGHAT, CDR2 FQNNGV. In nucleotides, the CDR3 is TGTGCCAGCAGCTTGGACGGCTATGGCTACACCTTC. Translation: CASSLDGYGYTF. Based on the CDR3 plus reference TRBV11-2 and TRBJ1-2, the full variable domain is EAGVAQSPRYKIIEKRQSVAFWCNPISGHATLYWYQQILGQGPKLLIQFQNNGVVDDSQLPKDRFSAERLKGVDSTLKIQPAKLEDSAVYLCASSLDGYGYTFGSGTRLTVV.

J is TRBJ1-1 and V is TRBV3-1; D is possibly TRBD1 (6 bases). This CDR3 is built from 13 residues. Trimming pared 0 bases from V and 10 bases from J, leaving 12 bases between. In germline, CDR1 is LGHDT, CDR2 YNNKEL (reference sequence). Here the CDR3 reads CASSQEWAGAAFF. For the CDR3, the DNA is TGTGCCAGCAGCCAAGAGTGGGCAGGGGCAGCTTTCTTT.

The chain carries TRBV5-4 and TRBJ2-1; D is uncertain. V dropped 0 bases and J dropped 0 bases, with 7 bases sitting between them. Germline CDR1 and CDR2: SGHNT and YYREEE (reference sequence). The CDR3 has 15 amino acids. The CDR3 loop is CASSLGRNSYNEQFF. Here the CDR3 DNA reads TGTGCCAGCAGCTTGGGGCGGAACTCCTACAATGAGCAGTTCTTC.

Comment on this clonotype: One base away lies a much larger clone, so this may be a sequencing read error. The rearrangement links TRBV27 to TRBJ2-2; unclear D gene. This CDR3 region has 17 residues. CDR1 and CDR2 (germline): MNHEY, SMNVEV (reference sequence). The V gene lost 6 bases and the J gene lost 3 bases, with 20 bases spanning the gap. CDR3 region: CASSQRAAYSDTGELFF. For the CDR3, the DNA is TGTGCCAGCAGCCAAAGGGCAGCTTATTCGGACACCGGGGAGCTGTTTTTT.

In this sample, this clonotype turned up a few times. The chain carries TRBV29-1 and TRBJ1-1; maybe TRBD1 (5 bases). This CDR3 region has 14 residues. CDR1 is SQVTM and CDR2 is ANQGSEA in the germline V gene. Trimming stripped 6 bases from V and 6 bases from J, with 20 bases between. This chain's CDR3 is CSVRGTGGSAEAFF. In DNA, the CDR3 is TGCAGCGTCCGCGGGACCGGGGGAAGCGCTGAAGCTTTCTTT.

With respect to this clonotype: The junction and the germline gene differ at one end; a read error may be behind it. J is TRBJ2-2 and V is TRBV7-3; D might be TRBD1 or TRBD2, each matching 6 bases. Germline V gene data show CDR1 as SGHTA and CDR2 as FQGTGA. CDR3 length: 15 amino acids. CDR3 sequence reads: CVSSLDRGATGELFF. For the CDR3, the DNA is TGTGTCAGCAGCTTAGATAGGGGGGCCACCGGGGAGCTGTTTTTT.

The chain uses TRBV10-2 and TRBJ2-7, with D unresolved. The ends were cut back, 4 bases at V and 6 bases at J, with 13 bases in the middle. The CDR3 runs 13 residues. The germline CDR1 and CDR2 sequences are WSHSY and SAAADI. The CDR3 nucleotides are TGCGCCAGCAGTGCTAGTAGGGTCGTCGAGCAGTACTTC. Amino acid sequence: CASSASRVVEQYF.

This clonotype has just a few counts. V gene TRBV7-9 combines with J gene TRBJ2-2; perhaps TRBD1 as D (5 bases). V shed 1 base and J shed 2 bases, with 14 bases lying between them. This CDR3 comprises 17 residues. From germline, CDR1 is SEHNR and CDR2 FQNEAQ (reference sequence). The CDR3 reads CASSLGWGSVNTGELFF. The CDR3, as DNA: TGTGCCAGCAGCTTAGGCTGGGGCAGCGTTAACACCGGGGAGCTGTTTTTT.

This clonotype showed up just a few times. The chain links TRBV27 to TRBJ2-1; possibly TRBD1 for D (5 bases). The CDR3 covers 14 residues. V lost 3 bases and J 6 bases, leaving 12 bases between the germline ends. The V gene's germline CDR1 is MNHEY and CDR2 SMNVEV (reference sequence). The CDR3 region is CASSLKGPGNEQFF. The CDR3, as DNA: TGTGCCAGCAGTTTGAAGGGGCCTGGCAATGAGCAGTTCTTC.

This clonotype has at least ten counts. CDR3 sequence: CASSQDDSLSEQYF. Written as DNA, the CDR3 is TGTGCCAGCAGCCAAGACGACTCGCTGAGCGAGCAGTACTTC. This chain joins TRBV3-1 and TRBJ2-7, with D uncertain. Germline CDR1 and CDR2: LGHDT and YNNKEL (reference sequence). The V gene lost 0 bases and the J gene lost 6 bases, with 12 bases spanning the gap. The CDR3 length is 14 residues.

This clonotype has only a few counts. The V call is TRBV18, the J call TRBJ1-5, with 9 bases identical to TRBD1. This CDR3 has 18 residues. V shed 6 bases and J 1 base; nucleotides not matched to a gene: 13. Looked up from germline, CDR1 is KGHSH and CDR2 is LQKENI. The CDR3 DNA reads TGTGCCAGCTCTCTTACAGGGGGCCGACTGGGAAGCAATCAGCCCCAGCATTTT. This encodes CASSLTGGRLGSNQPQHF.

The V call is TRBV11-2, the J call TRBJ2-2; the match to TRBD1 covers 10 bases. The CDR3 totals 14 residues. The germline V gene has CDR1 SGHAT and CDR2 FQNNGV. CDR3 sequence (DNA): TGTGCTACCGGGGGACAGGGGTACACCGGGGAGCTGTTTTTT. Its translation is CATGGQGYTGELFF.

Ten or more counts support this clonotype. This rearrangement joins TRBV19 to TRBJ2-2; D unclear. The CDR3 extends over 10 amino acids. Germline V gives CDR1 LNHDA, CDR2 SQIVND (reference sequence). With 10 bases removed from V and 9 bases from J, the gap between germline ends came to 9 bases. The DNA of the CDR3 is TGTGCCACCGCCGGGCGGGAGCTGTTTTTT. This translates into CATAGRELFF.

Ten or more counts support this clonotype. The chain recombines TRBV5-1 with TRBJ2-7, with D perhaps matching TRBD2 (6 bases). Germline assignment: CDR1 SGHRS and CDR2 YFSETQ. The CDR3 spans 16 residues. V lost 7 bases and J lost 5, with 25 bases in between. CDR3 nucleotide sequence: TGCGCCAGCCGGCGGGTAGTGGAGGGCCCCGATCACGAGCAGTACTTC. Residues: CASRRVVEGPDHEQYF.

This clonotype showed up just a few times. V usage is TRBV11-2 and J usage is TRBJ2-2; TRBD1 matches 12 bases. The CDR3 is 18 residues long. Losses at the gene ends were 5 bases for V and 6 bases for J; bases not matched to a gene: 13. Looked up from germline, CDR1 is SGHAT and CDR2 is FQNNGV. CDR3 in DNA: TGTGCCAGCAGCATCCGACTATACCGGGACAGGGGGCCCGGGGAGCTGTTTTTT. Translating gives CASSIRLYRDRGPGELFF.

There are a few counts of this clonotype. This chain connects TRBV7-2 to TRBJ2-3; TRBD2 matches 9 bases. Per the germline V gene, CDR1 is SGHTA and CDR2 is FQGNSA. The V gene end was trimmed by 6 bases and the J gene end by 10 bases; junction bases not matched to a gene: 14. The length of the CDR3 is 15 residues. CDR3 sequence reads: CASSYQPGTSSAQYF. CDR3 coding DNA: TGTGCCAGCAGTTACCAGCCCGGGACTAGCAGCGCGCAGTATTTT.

This clonotype was counted only a few times. This rearrangement joins TRBV29-1 to TRBJ2-1, with a weak D call TRBD2 (5 bases). The CDR3 sequence is 15 residues long. Germline CDR1 is SQVTM and CDR2 is ANQGSEA. V was trimmed by 4 bases and J by 10 bases, leaving 23 bases between them. CDR3: CSVGGIALGVGEQFF. The DNA for the CDR3 is TGCAGCGTTGGAGGGATAGCACTCGGGGTAGGGGAGCAGTTCTTC.

This clonotype was observed many times. V gene TRBV19 combines with J gene TRBJ1-4; possibly TRBD1 for D (5 bases). The germline V gene encodes CDR1 LNHDA and CDR2 SQIVND (reference sequence). V was trimmed by 4 bases and J by 3 bases, leaving 12 bases between them. The length of the CDR3 is 15 residues. DNA for the CDR3: TGTGCCAGTAGTACACAGGTTTTGGCTAATGAAAAACTGTTTTTT. Translated: CASSTQVLANEKLFF. The variable domain in full, with the rest retrieved from reference TRBV19 and TRBJ1-4, is DGGITQSPKYLFRKEGQNVTLSCEQNLNHDAMYWYRQDPGQGLRLIYYSQIVNDFQKGDIAEGYSVSREKKESFPLTVTSAQKNPTAFYLCASSTQVLANEKLFFGSGTQLSVL.

This clonotype was detected ten times or more. The chain has TRBV4-2 and TRBJ2-1; 14 bases match TRBD2. Unmatched junction bases numbered 7, after V lost 2 bases and J lost 7 bases. The length of the CDR3 is 17 residues. Germline-derived CDR1 and CDR2 are LGHNA and YNFKEQ. The CDR3 nucleotides are TGTGCCAGCAGCCAAACCCCGGGACTAGCGGGAGAGAATGAGCAGTTCTTC. This encodes CASSQTPGLAGENEQFF.

This clonotype was observed at least ten times. The chain joins TRBV3-1 to TRBJ2-3; TRBD1 matches at 8 bases. The germline V gene has CDR1 LGHDT and CDR2 YNNKEL (reference sequence). The V segment lost 3 bases and the J segment 8 bases; nucleotides outside the gene matches: 1. This CDR3 has 12 amino acids. CDR3 protein: CASSHGQGTQYF. The CDR3 nucleotides are TGTGCCAGCAGCCACGGACAGGGTACGCAGTATTTT.

The V call is TRBV9, the J call TRBJ2-3; perhaps TRBD2 as D (6 bases). Germline CDR1 reads SGDLS; CDR2 reads YYNGEE. Trimming removed 4 bases from V and 6 bases from J, with 15 bases in between. The CDR3 consists of 14 residues. The CDR3 DNA is TGTGCCAGCAGCCTCCGGGGGTTGGGGGATACGCAGTATTTT. It translates to CASSLRGLGDTQYF.